This TCR beta chain appears in the sequencing data of a study of blood T cell repertoires in COVID-19. Study background: PBMCs, B-cell-depleted T cells, or T cells were the source of the cDNA or gDNA that made up the material.

The CDR3 runs to 15 residues. In germline, CDR1 is LGHNA, CDR2 YSLEER. V lost 0 bases to trimming and J lost 1 base, with 9 bases between them. Per the study methods: It was from reference gene primer amplification that nucleated cell counts were estimated. Sequencing used immunoSEQ multiplex PCR; TCRdb keeps in-frame clones, though not all of them. V, J and clone size reflect that table, while D and trimming were determined from the DNA. The data hold 150,000 to 160,000 clones, with about 88% observed a single time. The gene calls are TRBV4-3 and TRBJ1-1, with D uncertain. The sample consisted of peripheral blood. The receptor comes from a woman aged 70-85 years with acute or convalescent COVID-19. CDR3 nucleotide sequence: TGCGCCAGCAGCCAAGATCGACTCGGGAACACTGAAGCTTTCTTT. Amino acid sequence: CASSQDRLGNTEAFF.